These 21 T cell receptor beta chains originate from one sample sequenced in a study of siplizumab effects on memory and regulatory T cells. Sequenced by immunoSEQ multiplex PCR; TCRdb stores in-frame clones only, minus some. This sample has roughly 100,000 clones, with around 90% found just once. The specimen sequenced was non-Treg CD4+ T cells sorted from blood. The receptor source for this set is a human donor in good health.

Regarding this clone: The junction differs from germline at one of its ends, possibly a read error. V and J are TRBV27 and TRBJ1-5; D not resolved. CDR3 length equals 17 residues. From germline, CDR1 is MNHEY and CDR2 SMNVEV (reference sequence). CDR3 amino acids: CASRPSRGQSSHQTQHF. The CDR3 DNA sequence: TGTGCCAGCAGGCCCTCCCGCGGGCAGTCCAGCCATCAGACCCAGCATTTT.

The chain is built from TRBV7-9 and TRBJ2-3, with 9 bases matching TRBD2. V lost 5 bases to trimming and J lost 1 base; unmatched junction nucleotides: 10. In germline, CDR1 is SEHNR, CDR2 FQNEAQ (reference sequence). CDR3 size: 17 residues. In nucleotides, the CDR3 is TGTGCCAGCAGCCTAACGTTAGCGGGAGAGGGCACAGATACGCAGTATTTT. Protein: CASSLTLAGEGTDTQYF.

This clone was picked up one time. This chain connects TRBV29-1 to TRBJ1-2, with 7 bases aligning to TRBD1. The CDR3 totals 13 residues. J lost 4 bases, V lost 6 bases, and 8 bases had no gene match. Germline V gives CDR1 SQVTM, CDR2 ANQGSEA. As DNA, the CDR3 is TGCAGCGTCGACAGGGTTAGGGGCTATGGCTACACCTTC. Protein product: CSVDRVRGYGYTF.

The chain links TRBV28 to TRBJ2-7; the D gene is possibly TRBD2 (6 bases). Per germline, CDR1 MDHEN and CDR2 SYDVKM. This CDR3 is built from 14 residues. Trimming left V 3 bases short and J 0 bases short, with 9 bases between. CDR3 coding DNA: TGTGCCAGCAGTTTGCGGGGAACCTCCTACGAGCAGTACTTC. It codes for CASSLRGTSYEQYF.

The genes are TRBV6-6 and TRBJ2-1; possible D gene TRBD2, 5 bases. From germline, CDR1 is MNHNY and CDR2 SVGAGI (reference sequence). Trimming took 9 bases from V and 3 from J, leaving 12 bases between them. The CDR3 runs 13 residues. In DNA, the CDR3 is TGTGCCAGTTGTAACGGGGACTACAATGAGCAGTTCTTC. It codes for CASCNGDYNEQFF.

The chain carries TRBV6-1 and TRBJ2-7, with 7 nucleotides matching TRBD1. The trim removed 7 bases at V and 3 bases at J, leaving 12 bases unmatched. Germline V gene sequence: CDR1 MNHNS, CDR2 SASEGT. The CDR3 has 15 residues. The CDR3 loop reads CASTSQGQVVYEQYF. The CDR3 nucleotides are TGTGCCAGCACGTCACAAGGACAGGTGGTCTACGAGCAGTACTTC.

The J gene is TRBJ1-1, the V gene TRBV5-1; 8 nucleotides line up with TRBD1. Germline-derived CDR1 and CDR2 are SGHRS and YFSETQ. The CDR3 runs 16 residues. The J segment lost 0 bases and the V segment lost 4 bases, leaving 8 bases of the junction unmatched. The CDR3: CASSLRTGPMNTEAFF. In DNA form, the CDR3 reads TGCGCCAGCAGCCTTAGGACAGGGCCTATGAACACTGAAGCTTTCTTT. The variable domain in full, with the rest retrieved from reference TRBV5-1 and TRBJ1-1, is KAGVTQTPRYLIKTRGQQVTLSCSPISGHRSVSWYQQTPGQGLQFLFEYFSETQRNKGNFPGRFSGRQFSNSRSEMNVSTLELGDSALYLCASSLRTGPMNTEAFFGQGTRLTVV.

The V gene is TRBV2, the J gene TRBJ1-4, with TRBD1 matching over 8 bases. The junction had 11 bases not matched to a gene; V was cut back by 8 bases and J by 0 bases. The length of the CDR3 is 17 residues. Germline V gene lookup returns CDR1 SNHLY and CDR2 FYNNEI. CDR3 amino acids: CASGQGPRPTTNEKLFF. The CDR3 region has the DNA TGTGCCAGCGGACAGGGACCCCGGCCCACAACTAATGAAAAACTGTTTTTT.

This clone was counted a single time. The chain links TRBV9 to TRBJ1-4; no firm D call. The germline gives CDR1 SGDLS, CDR2 YYNGEE. The CDR3 contains 15 residues. Trimming removed 0 bases at V and 4 bases at J, with 10 bases between. The CDR3 coding sequence is TGTGCCAGCAGCGTAGACCACCGACTTAATGAAAAACTGTTTTTT. Protein: CASSVDHRLNEKLFF.

The rearrangement links TRBV29-1 to TRBJ1-2; D is unclear. CDR1 and CDR2 from the germline V gene are SQVTM and ANQGSEA. CDR3 length: 11 residues. V was pared by 4 bases and J by 5 bases, with 8 bases between. Here the CDR3 DNA reads TGCAGCGTTGTCTTAACGTATGGCTACACCTTC. Translating it yields CSVVLTYGYTF.

The rearrangement links TRBV23-1 to TRBJ1-2; D possibly corresponds to TRBD1 (6 bases). TRBV23-1 carries the ORF label, with uncertain function. This CDR3 contains 13 residues. V dropped 8 bases and J dropped 5 bases, with 15 bases sitting between them. This CDR3 reads CASWAEGHYGYTF. Written as DNA, the CDR3 is TGCGCCAGCTGGGCGGAGGGACATTATGGCTACACCTTC.

The chain employs TRBV6-1 and TRBJ1-1; D unresolved. Germline V CDR1 and CDR2: MNHNS, SASEGT. Trimming removed 5 bases at V and 0 bases at J, with 13 bases between. The CDR3 totals 15 residues. The CDR3 coding sequence is TGTGCCAGCAGTCCTTCCGGGAGCATGAACACTGAAGCTTTCTTT. It specifies CASSPSGSMNTEAFF.

This clone was counted a few times. The chain has TRBV6-4 and TRBJ2-5, with D possibly being TRBD2 (6 bases). CDR3 size: 13 residues. CDR1 and CDR2 from the germline V gene are MRHNA and SNTAGT. V lost 5 bases, J lost 5 bases, and 12 bases lay in between. CDR3: CASSRLEGETQYF. The CDR3 nucleotides read TGTGCCAGCAGTCGACTAGAAGGGGAGACCCAGTACTTC.

The V and J genes are TRBV2 and TRBJ2-1, with 10 bases lining up with TRBD2. V shed 8 bases, J shed 7 bases, and the junction held 2 bases outside the gene matches. The CDR3 consists of 12 residues. Germline lookup yields CDR1 SNHLY and CDR2 FYNNEI. The CDR3 sequence: CASQREGNEQFF. The CDR3 DNA reads as TGTGCCAGCCAGCGGGAGGGAAATGAGCAGTTCTTC.

The V gene is TRBV29-1, the J gene TRBJ1-1; unclear D gene. The germline V gene has CDR1 SQVTM and CDR2 ANQGSEA. The CDR3 totals 13 residues. The V end was cut by 7 bases, the J end by 5 bases, with 17 bases between. Here the CDR3 DNA reads TGCAGCGCCAGGCTCACGGACGGGACTGAAGCTTTCTTT. This sequence encodes CSARLTDGTEAFF. The variable domain in full, with the rest retrieved from reference TRBV29-1 and TRBJ1-1, is SAVISQKPSRDICQRGTSLTIQCQVDSQVTMMFWYRQQPGQSLTLIATANQGSEATYESGFVIDKFPISRPNLTFSTLTVSNMSPEDSSIYLCSARLTDGTEAFFGQGTRLTVV.

The chain links TRBV14 to TRBJ1-3; D is perhaps TRBD1 (5 bases). The V gene lost 3 bases and the J gene lost 4 bases, with 10 bases spanning the gap. CDR3 size: 14 residues. Germline loops: CDR1 SGHDN, CDR2 FVKESK. In DNA, the CDR3 is TGTGCCAGCAGCCAGTGGGGGACCGGAAACACCATATATTTT. Residues: CASSQWGTGNTIYF.

This rearrangement joins TRBV5-6 to TRBJ2-6, with D unresolved. V lost 2 bases and J lost 0, with 3 bases in between. The CDR3 loop spans 14 amino acids. Germline V gene sequence: CDR1 SGHDT, CDR2 YYEEEE. The CDR3 DNA is TGTGCCAGCAGCTTCCTCTCTGGGGCCAACGTCCTGACTTTC. This codes for CASSFLSGANVLTF.

The V gene is TRBV19, the J gene TRBJ1-1, with 7 bases that match TRBD1. The CDR3 is made up of 16 amino acids. CDR1 and CDR2 from the germline V gene are LNHDA and SQIVND (reference sequence). V lost 4 bases and J lost 0; bases outside the gene matches: 8. Written as DNA, the CDR3 is TGTGCCAGTAGTAAATACAGGGGTTTGGTGAACACTGAAGCTTTCTTT. Protein: CASSKYRGLVNTEAFF.

About this clone itself: The junction and the germline gene differ at one end; a read error may be behind it. V is TRBV19 and J is TRBJ2-3; D not resolved. The CDR3 runs 14 residues. Germline assignment: CDR1 LNHDA and CDR2 SQIVND (reference sequence). The CDR3 loop reads CASSLDPSTDTQYF. The CDR3 DNA is TGTGCCAGTAGTTTAGACCCCAGCACAGATACGCAGTATTTT.

The chain couples TRBV11-2 to TRBJ2-7, with unresolved D. Germline values: CDR1 SGHAT, CDR2 FQNNGV. This CDR3 comprises 14 residues. Trimming took 2 bases from V and 2 from J, leaving 10 bases between them. CDR3 sequence: CASSLYSDPYEQYF. DNA for the CDR3: TGTGCCAGCAGCTTATATTCTGACCCCTACGAGCAGTACTTC.

V and J are TRBV7-9 and TRBJ2-1; 10 bases align to TRBD2. Trimming took 6 bases from V and 3 from J; bases not matched to a gene: 8. Germline CDR1 and CDR2: SEHNR and FQNEAQ (reference sequence). The CDR3 loop spans 16 amino acids. The CDR3, as DNA: TGTGCCAGCAGTGTTTTTAGCGGGAGGATCTACAATGAGCAGTTCTTC. As protein: CASSVFSGRIYNEQFF.